The 30 T cell receptor beta chains listed next were all sequenced from one sample in a study of post-analysis software for immune sequencing data. Their target antigens are unknown. Study outcomes and limitations: Relative to controls, patients had 4 or 5 TRBV segments at higher frequency, with TRBV5-6, TRBV5-1 and TRBV20-1 among these.

Unique molecular identifiers were present in the TCR beta cDNA libraries. One entry per CDR3 protein results from TCRdb running MiXCR on the PCR reads. Counted here are about 500,000 distinct CDR3 sequences, roughly 45% occurring once; the ten biggest clones make up 9% to 14%. The sequenced sample consisted of blood. The receptors come from a girl between 5 and 17 years old with multiple sclerosis.

The chain is built from TRBV7-8 and TRBJ2-7; D unresolved. The germline gives CDR1 SGHVS, CDR2 FQNEAQ. This CDR3 is 15 amino acids long. With 4 bases removed from V and 2 bases from J, the gap between germline ends came to 15 bases. The CDR3 nucleotides read TGTGCCAGCAGCTACCCGGGTCGTGGGGCCTACGAGCAGTACTTC. Its translation is CASSYPGRGAYEQYF.

A note on this clonotype: A much bigger clone sits one base away, suggesting this may be a read error. The rearrangement joins TRBV20-1 to TRBJ2-3; D call uncertain. This CDR3 spans 14 amino acids. Trimming cost V 1 base and J 2 bases, with 10 bases left between them. CDR1 and CDR2 from the germline V gene are DFQATT and SNEGSKA (reference sequence). The CDR3 reads CSARVDGYTDTQYF. CDR3 nucleotides: TGCAGTGCTAGAGTTGACGGTTACACAGATACGCAGTATTTT.

The chain uses TRBV7-6 and TRBJ1-5; D is undetermined. Germline CDR1 and CDR2: SGHVS and FNYEAQ. This CDR3 has 15 amino acids. Trimming cost V 5 bases and J 0 bases, with 11 bases left between them. CDR3 sequence reads: CASSVQTGSNQPQHF. The CDR3 bases are TGTGCCAGCAGCGTACAGACGGGTAGCAATCAGCCCCAGCATTTT.

V is TRBV7-2 and J is TRBJ2-6; D unresolved. Germline CDR1 SGHTA, CDR2 FQGNSA. This CDR3 contains 17 residues. Trimming cost V 0 bases and J 1 base, with 10 bases left between them. The CDR3 spells CASSLALLPSGANVLTF. CDR3 nucleotides: TGTGCCAGCAGCTTAGCACTCTTACCGTCTGGGGCCAACGTCCTGACTTTC.

As to this clonotype: One end of the junction fails to match germline, which may point to a read error. The chain has TRBV29-1 and TRBJ2-1; D call uncertain. The CDR3 sequence is 10 residues long. Germline CDR1 SQVTM, CDR2 ANQGSEA. CDR3 in amino acids: CSVGVDERFF. In nucleotides, the CDR3 is TGCAGCGTTGGTGTGGATGAGCGGTTCTTC.

J is TRBJ2-7 and V is TRBV7-2; TRBD2 matches at 7 bases. TRBJ2-5 explains the end of the DNA better; the J call may be wrong. CDR1 is SGHTA and CDR2 is FQGNSA in the germline V gene. CDR3 length: 15 residues. In DNA form, the CDR3 reads TGTGCCAGCAGCTACGTGGGAGGGCGGGCGGAGACCCAGTACTTC. Translation gives CASSYVGGRAETQYF.

The chain joins TRBV5-1 to TRBJ1-2; D gene uncertain. Trimming took off 4 bases at V and 3 bases at J, with 10 bases between the two ends. Per germline, CDR1 SGHRS and CDR2 YFSETQ. There are 13 residues in the CDR3. CDR3 DNA sequence: TGCGCCAGCAGCAATGACACATACTATGGCTACACCTTC. Translated: CASSNDTYYGYTF.

This chain uses TRBV29-1 with TRBJ1-1; a possible D gene is TRBD1 (5 bases). The V gene's germline CDR1 is SQVTM and CDR2 ANQGSEA. V was cut by 4 bases and J by 1 base, with 10 bases left in between. This CDR3 has 13 amino acids. CDR3 residues: CSVGGGGNTEAFF. The CDR3 nucleotides read TGCAGCGTTGGGGGTGGGGGGAACACTGAAGCTTTCTTT.

This chain uses TRBV29-1 with TRBJ2-5; D may be TRBD1 (7 bases). Trimming took off 2 bases at V and 11 bases at J, with 21 bases between the two ends. Germline loops: CDR1 SQVTM, CDR2 ANQGSEA. CDR3 length: 14 residues. CDR3 loop: CSVEWPGGSREQYF. In nucleotides, the CDR3 is TGCAGCGTTGAATGGCCAGGGGGTAGTCGGGAGCAGTACTTC.

Ten or more counts support this clonotype. The rearrangement uses TRBV7-9 and TRBJ2-5; the match to TRBD2 covers 8 bases. The CDR3 has 15 residues. Germline CDR1 is SEHNR and CDR2 is FQNEAQ (reference sequence). The ends lost 3 bases at V and 4 bases at J; junction bases unmatched: 7. The CDR3 DNA reads TGTGCCAGCAGCTTCAGCGGGAGAGGGCCAGAGACCCAGTACTTC. Encoded protein: CASSFSGRGPETQYF.

The chain has TRBV2 and TRBJ2-7, with D perhaps TRBD2 (6 bases). Germline values: CDR1 SNHLY, CDR2 FYNNEI. This CDR3 contains 15 residues. V lost 5 bases, J lost 6 bases, and 20 bases lay in between. CDR3 coding DNA: TGTGCCAGCAGTTCCGAGCCCGGGGGAGCCCCCGAGCAGTACTTC. This gives the protein CASSSEPGGAPEQYF. Based on the CDR3 plus reference TRBV2 and TRBJ2-7, the full variable domain is EPEVTQTPSHQVTQMGQEVILRCVPISNHLYFYWYRQILGQKVEFLVSFYNNEISEKSEIFDDQFSVERPDGSNFTLKIRSTKLEDSAMYFCASSSEPGGAPEQYFGPGTRLTVT.

The chain carries TRBV20-1 and TRBJ2-4; 13 bases are a match to TRBD2. Germline V gene sequence: CDR1 DFQATT, CDR2 SNEGSKA (reference sequence). Trimming cost V 3 bases and J 7 bases; bases outside gene matches: 6. This CDR3 has 15 amino acids. CDR3 bases: TGCAGTGCTAGGGAAAAGACTAGCGGGAGGAACATTCAGTACTTC. It specifies CSAREKTSGRNIQYF.

Concerning this clonotype: This sequence may be a read error, since a much larger clone differs from it by one base. This chain links TRBV20-1 with TRBJ2-7; possibly TRBD1 for D (6 bases). Germline CDR1 reads DFQATT; CDR2 reads SNEGSKA (reference sequence). V lost 6 bases and J 3 bases, leaving 15 bases between the germline ends. This CDR3 region has 13 residues. CDR3 DNA sequence: TGCAGTGCCATCGGACAGAATCGCTACGAGCAGTACTTC. Protein sequence: CSAIGQNRYEQYF.

This chain connects TRBV5-1 to TRBJ2-1; 10 bases map to TRBD2. The V segment lost 3 bases and the J segment 2 bases; nucleotides outside the gene matches: 5. The CDR3 sequence is 16 residues long. Germline-derived CDR1 and CDR2 are SGHRS and YFSETQ. DNA for the CDR3: TGCGCCAGCAGCTCGTCCGGGACTAGCGCCTACAATGAGCAGTTCTTC. This codes for CASSSSGTSAYNEQFF.

The DNA for the CDR3 is TGTGCCAGCAGCGACTTGGACAGCAACTACGAGCAGTACTTC. It specifies CASSDLDSNYEQYF. The V and J genes are TRBV27 and TRBJ2-7; possible D gene TRBD1, 6 bases. Germline V lookup: CDR1 MNHEY, CDR2 SMNVEV (reference sequence). This CDR3 has 14 amino acids. V was shortened by 6 bases and J by 3 bases, with 15 bases between the two germline ends.

Comment on this clonotype: A junction end diverges from the germline sequence, so it may reflect a read error. The chain employs TRBV25-1 and TRBJ1-5; D ambiguous. The CDR3 loop spans 13 amino acids. From germline, CDR1 is MGHDK and CDR2 SYGVNS. The CDR3: CASRSNGKQPQHF. In DNA, the CDR3 is TGTGCCAGCAGATCCAACGGCAAACAGCCCCAGCATTTT.

The J gene is TRBJ2-1, the V gene TRBV28; no firm D call. Germline V lookup: CDR1 MDHEN, CDR2 SYDVKM. This CDR3 region has 10 residues. Trimming removed 4 bases from V and 14 bases from J, with 9 bases in between. DNA for the CDR3: TGTGCCAGCAGTTCTCAGGCCGAGTTCTTC. It yields the protein CASSSQAEFF.

Regarding this clonotype: Germline is not matched at one junction end, which may reflect a read error. The chain is built from TRBV7-3 and TRBJ2-1; perhaps TRBD2 as D (6 bases). Germline V lookup: CDR1 SGHTA, CDR2 FQGTGA. CDR3 length: 19 residues. The CDR3 here is CASSLIGSPLARTDNEQFF. Here the CDR3 DNA reads TGTGCCAGCAGCTTAATCGGTTCCCCACTAGCTAGGACGGACAATGAGCAATTCTTC. The full variable domain, its missing parts supplied by reference TRBV7-3 and TRBJ2-1, is GAGVSQTPSNKVTEKGKYVELRCDPISGHTALYWYRQSLGQGPEFLIYFQGTGAADDSGLPNDRFFAVRPEGSVSTLKIQRTERGDSAVYLCASSLIGSPLARTDNEQFFGPGTRLTVL.

This sequence joins TRBV7-8 and TRBJ2-1, with D unresolved. This CDR3 has 13 residues. Deletions cut 9 bases from V and 0 bases from J, with 9 bases between. CDR1 SGHVS and CDR2 FQNEAQ come from the germline V gene. The CDR3 loop reads CASLTSSYNEQFF. In nucleotides, the CDR3 is TGTGCCAGTCTGACGAGCTCCTACAATGAGCAGTTCTTC.

This clonotype was counted a single time. This chain joins TRBV5-1 and TRBJ2-3; 11 bases fit TRBD2. CDR3 length: 19 residues. The germline gives CDR1 SGHRS, CDR2 YFSETQ. Trimming cost V 0 bases and J 3 bases; bases outside gene matches: 12. In DNA form, the CDR3 reads TGCGCCAGCAGCTTGGAGGGTATTAGCGGGAGGGTCCAGACAGATACGCAGTATTTT. Protein: CASSLEGISGRVQTDTQYF.

This clonotype was observed a handful of times. The rearrangement joins TRBV5-5 to TRBJ2-5, with D possibly TRBD1 on 6 matching bases. V shed 2 bases and J shed 5 bases, with 22 bases lying between them. The CDR3 spans 17 residues. Germline V gene data show CDR1 as SGHKS and CDR2 as YYEKEE (reference sequence). The CDR3 DNA is TGTGCCAGCAGCTTTGAAACAGGGACCCCCTCATGGGAGACCCAGTACTTC. This sequence encodes CASSFETGTPSWETQYF. The full variable domain, with the rest looked up from reference TRBV5-5 and TRBJ2-5, is DAGVTQSPTHLIKTRGQQVTLRCSPISGHKSVSWYQQVLGQGPQFIFQYYEKEERGRGNFPDRFSARQFPNYSSELNVNALLLGDSALYLCASSFETGTPSWETQYFGPGTRLLVL.

The V and J genes are TRBV5-1 and TRBJ2-1; D unclear. The CDR3 totals 13 residues. Germline V lookup: CDR1 SGHRS, CDR2 YFSETQ. V gave up 0 bases and J gave up 10 bases, with 11 bases separating them. Here the CDR3 DNA reads TGCGCCAGCAGCTTGGGGAGCTCCTACGAGCAGTTCTTC. Translation: CASSLGSSYEQFF.

This clonotype was counted a few times. V usage is TRBV7-9 and J usage is TRBJ2-5, with no clear D. V was pared by 4 bases and J by 4 bases, with 10 bases between. CDR3 length: 13 amino acids. Germline CDR1 SEHNR, CDR2 FQNEAQ (reference sequence). The CDR3 here is CASSSGIPETQYF. The CDR3, as DNA: TGTGCCAGCAGCTCCGGCATCCCAGAGACCCAGTACTTC.

The chain is built from TRBV6-1 and TRBJ1-2, with a tentative D call TRBD1 (5 bases). The CDR3 is 13 amino acids. CDR1 is MNHNS and CDR2 is SASEGT in the germline V gene. V lost 7 bases, J lost 4 bases, and 13 bases lay in between. The CDR3 nucleotides read TGTGCCAGCAACCCAAAGGGGAGCTATGGCTACACCTTC. Its translation is CASNPKGSYGYTF.

This clonotype was detected only a few times. V usage is TRBV4-1 and J usage is TRBJ2-6; D possibly corresponds to TRBD2 (7 bases). The CDR3 covers 17 residues. Germline V gene sequence: CDR1 MGHRA, CDR2 YSYEKL. Trimming stripped 0 bases from V and 4 bases from J, with 13 bases between. The CDR3 sequence: CASSQDGGAQGANVLTF. The CDR3 nucleotides are TGCGCCAGCAGCCAAGATGGGGGGGCGCAGGGGGCCAACGTCCTGACTTTC.

The V and J genes are TRBV4-1 and TRBJ1-1, with unresolved D. The V and J ends lost 1 base and 1 base respectively, with 7 bases between them. CDR3 size: 14 residues. Germline V gene sequence: CDR1 MGHRA, CDR2 YSYEKL. In DNA form, the CDR3 reads TGCGCCAGCAGCCAAGTTATGTGGAACACTGAAGCTTTCTTT. Encoded protein: CASSQVMWNTEAFF.

This clonotype was counted a single time. Mismatch with germline at one junction end may stem from a read error. This CDR3 reads CASSLFGGYERYF. In DNA form, the CDR3 reads TGTGCCAGCAGCTTATTTGGAGGTTACGAGCGGTACTTC. The rearrangement links TRBV7-2 to TRBJ2-7; weak D call: TRBD2 (5 bases). There are 13 residues in the CDR3. Germline assignment: CDR1 SGHTA and CDR2 FQGNSA.

Remarks on this clonotype: At one end the junction does not follow the germline gene, possibly because of a read error. The chain employs TRBV9 and TRBJ2-1; D is perhaps TRBD2 (6 bases). The germline V gene has CDR1 SGDLS and CDR2 YYNGEE. This CDR3 is 15 amino acids long. The DNA of the CDR3 is TGTGCCAGCAGCGTAGCGGGAGAATCCTACAATAAGCAGTTCTTC. It is translated as CASSVAGESYNKQFF.

This clonotype was seen a few times. The chain recombines TRBV20-1 with TRBJ2-7; perhaps TRBD1 as D (6 bases). V shed 1 base and J shed 0 bases, with 10 bases lying between them. The CDR3 runs 14 residues. Germline V gene sequence: CDR1 DFQATT, CDR2 SNEGSKA (reference sequence). The chain's CDR3 is CSARGGTRSYEQYF. For the CDR3, the DNA is TGCAGTGCTAGAGGGGGGACACGCTCCTACGAGCAGTACTTC.

The rearrangement uses TRBV29-1 and TRBJ2-1, with 14 positions matching TRBD2. Trimming removed 1 base from V and 1 base from J; junction bases left unmatched: 9. The CDR3 spans 19 residues. CDR1 is SQVTM, CDR2 ANQGSEA, per germline. The CDR3 region is CSVEAQGLAGVRSYNEQFF. CDR3 bases: TGCAGCGTTGAAGCCCAGGGACTAGCGGGAGTGCGATCCTACAATGAGCAGTTCTTC.